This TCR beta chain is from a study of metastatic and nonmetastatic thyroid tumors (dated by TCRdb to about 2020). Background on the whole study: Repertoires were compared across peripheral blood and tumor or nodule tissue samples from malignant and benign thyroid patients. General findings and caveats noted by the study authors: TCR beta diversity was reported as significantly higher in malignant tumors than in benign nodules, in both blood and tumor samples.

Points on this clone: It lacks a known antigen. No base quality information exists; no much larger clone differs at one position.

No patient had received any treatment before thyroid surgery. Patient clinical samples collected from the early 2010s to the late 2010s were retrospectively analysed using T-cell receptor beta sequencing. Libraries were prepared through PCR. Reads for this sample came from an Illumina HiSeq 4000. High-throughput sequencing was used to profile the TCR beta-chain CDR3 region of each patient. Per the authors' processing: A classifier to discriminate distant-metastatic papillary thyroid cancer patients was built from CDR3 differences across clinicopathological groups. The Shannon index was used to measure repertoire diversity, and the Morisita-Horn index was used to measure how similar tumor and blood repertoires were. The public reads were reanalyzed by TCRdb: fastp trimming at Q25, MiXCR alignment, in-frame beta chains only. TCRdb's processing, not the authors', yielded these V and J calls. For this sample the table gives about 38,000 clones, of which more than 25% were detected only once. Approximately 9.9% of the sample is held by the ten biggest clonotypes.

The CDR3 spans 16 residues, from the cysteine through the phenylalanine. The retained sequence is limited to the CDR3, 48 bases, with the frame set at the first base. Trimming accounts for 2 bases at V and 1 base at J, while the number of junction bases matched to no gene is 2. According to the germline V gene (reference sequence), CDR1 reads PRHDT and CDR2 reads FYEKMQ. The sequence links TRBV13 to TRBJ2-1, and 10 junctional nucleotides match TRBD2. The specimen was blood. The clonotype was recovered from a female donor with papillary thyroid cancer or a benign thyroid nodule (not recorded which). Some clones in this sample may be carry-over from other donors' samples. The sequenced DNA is TGTGCCAGCAGCTTAAGAGCGGGAGGGTCCTACAATGAGCAGTTCTTC. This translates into CASSLRAGGSYNEQFF.